Following are 19 T cell receptor beta chains from one sample sequenced in a study of blood T cell repertoires in COVID-19. Assay used: immunoSEQ multiplex PCR; TCRdb lists only in-frame clones, some missing. The sample contains a few hundred thousand clones, roughly 82% of which appear only once. The specimen was peripheral blood. These receptors all stem from a human donor in a cohort sampled during active COVID-19.

The chain has TRBV19 and TRBJ2-1; TRBD2 agrees at 13 bases. The V gene's germline CDR1 is LNHDA and CDR2 SQIVND (reference sequence). The CDR3 loop spans 16 amino acids. Trimming took 6 bases from V and 1 from J; bases not matched to a gene: 3. DNA of the CDR3: TGTGCCAGTAGCCAGACTAGCGGGAGGTCCTACAATGAGCAGTTCTTC. This gives the protein CASSQTSGRSYNEQFF.

CDR3 residues: CASSFWDRAPYEQYF. The CDR3 DNA sequence: TGTGCCAGCAGTTTCTGGGACAGGGCACCCTACGAGCAGTACTTC. The chain recombines TRBV27 with TRBJ2-7, with TRBD1 identical over 9 bases. The V and J ends lost 3 bases and 2 bases, in that order; junction bases with no gene match: 5. This CDR3 is built from 15 residues. Germline loops: CDR1 MNHEY, CDR2 SMNVEV (reference sequence).

The chain uses TRBV7-9 and TRBJ2-3, with D possibly being TRBD2 (6 bases). CDR1 is SEHNR and CDR2 is FQNEAQ in the germline V gene (reference sequence). The CDR3 sequence is 14 residues long. The V gene lost 2 bases and the J gene lost 0 bases, with 6 bases spanning the gap. CDR3 protein: CASSLSGSTDTQYF. Written as DNA, the CDR3 is TGTGCCAGCAGCTTAAGCGGGAGCACAGATACGCAGTATTTT.

J is TRBJ2-7 and V is TRBV18; TRBD2 aligns across 9 bases. The J segment lost 5 bases and the V segment lost 6 bases, leaving 11 bases of the junction unmatched. Germline CDR1 is KGHSH and CDR2 is LQKENI. The CDR3 extends over 15 amino acids. The CDR3 coding sequence is TGTGCCAGCTCCGTCCGATCTAGCGGGGAAGACGAGCAGTACTTC. Encoded protein: CASSVRSSGEDEQYF.

The V call is TRBV21-1, the J call TRBJ2-6; TRBD1 was called by the table and not checked on the DNA. TRBV21-1 is a pseudogene locus. There are 18 residues in the CDR3. The CDR3 DNA follows: TGTGCCAGCAGCAAAGTTTTCCGGGACAACTCTGGGGCCAACGTCCTGACTTTC. It encodes CASSKVFRDNSGANVLTF.

The rearrangement uses TRBV19 and TRBJ2-3, with 7 bases lining up with TRBD1. The CDR3 has 15 residues. Unmatched junction bases numbered 7, after V lost 7 bases and J lost 0 bases. Germline CDR1 is LNHDA and CDR2 is SQIVND (reference sequence). CDR3 loop: CASTVTGTSTDTQYF. Here the CDR3 DNA reads TGTGCCAGTACCGTGACAGGGACCAGCACAGATACGCAGTATTTT.

A single count supports this clone. The chain joins TRBV2 to TRBJ2-3; 7 nucleotides line up with TRBD2. Looked up from germline, CDR1 is SNHLY and CDR2 is FYNNEI. The CDR3 is made up of 14 amino acids. V dropped 6 bases and J dropped 0; count of bases not matched to a gene: 3. CDR3 coding DNA: TGTGCCAGCAGGGACGGGAGGAGCACAGATACGCAGTATTTT. This translates into CASRDGRSTDTQYF. The variable domain in full, with the rest retrieved from reference TRBV2 and TRBJ2-3, is EPEVTQTPSHQVTQMGQEVILRCVPISNHLYFYWYRQILGQKVEFLVSFYNNEISEKSEIFDDQFSVERPDGSNFTLKIRSTKLEDSAMYFCASRDGRSTDTQYFGPGTRLTVL.

V and J are TRBV18 and TRBJ2-1, with 7 bases that match TRBD2. The CDR3 runs to 15 residues. CDR1 KGHSH and CDR2 LQKENI come from the germline V gene. V shed 3 bases, J shed 9 bases, and the junction held 11 bases outside the gene matches. CDR3: CASSPYLAGEAEQFF. DNA for the CDR3: TGTGCCAGCTCACCCTACTTGGCGGGAGAAGCTGAGCAGTTCTTC.

This clone was observed a few times. The chain joins TRBV6-6 to TRBJ2-1; 9 nucleotides align to TRBD2. The CDR3 runs to 12 residues. In germline, CDR1 is MNHNY, CDR2 SVGAGI (reference sequence). The CDR3 protein is CAAGGPNNEQFF. The CDR3 region has the DNA TGTGCGGCGGGAGGGCCAAACAATGAGCAGTTCTTC.

In its sample, this clone was seen a few times. This chain uses TRBV28 with TRBJ1-4; 9 nucleotides match TRBD1. Germline values: CDR1 MDHEN, CDR2 SYDVKM. The CDR3 is 15 residues long. V gave up 4 bases and J gave up 7 bases; unmatched junction bases: 7. The CDR3 loop reads CASSSRGTGIEKLFF. DNA for the CDR3: TGTGCCAGCAGTTCCCGCGGGACAGGGATTGAAAAACTGTTTTTT.

This clone appeared a single time. The chain is built from TRBV7-6 and TRBJ2-7; 7 bases map to TRBD1. The CDR3 has 14 residues. Germline V CDR1 and CDR2: SGHVS, FNYEAQ. Trimming cost V 4 bases and J 4 bases; bases outside gene matches: 7. The CDR3 DNA follows: TGTGCCAGCAGCTACTTAGGGACAGAGTACGAGCAGTACTTC. As protein: CASSYLGTEYEQYF.

The chain uses TRBV6-1 and TRBJ2-7; TRBD2 matches 7 bases. V was clipped by 2 bases and J by 1 base; unmatched bases: 5. Germline CDR1 and CDR2: MNHNS and SASEGT. The CDR3 loop spans 15 amino acids. The CDR3 loop is CASSELAGRSYEQYF. Written as DNA, the CDR3 is TGTGCCAGCAGTGAATTAGCGGGCCGTTCCTACGAGCAGTACTTC.

The rearrangement joins TRBV24-1 to TRBJ2-1; 10 positions match TRBD1. This CDR3 has 16 residues. Germline V CDR1 and CDR2: KGHDR, SFDVKD. V shed 4 bases, J shed 5 bases, and the junction held 7 bases outside the gene matches. The CDR3 loop is CATSDPDRGKHNEQFF. CDR3 nucleotide sequence: TGTGCCACCAGTGACCCGGACAGGGGGAAACACAATGAGCAGTTCTTC.

This chain joins TRBV30 and TRBJ1-1; D may be TRBD1 (5 bases). The CDR3 extends over 12 amino acids. V was clipped by 4 bases and J by 11 bases, with 17 bases between them. Germline assignment: CDR1 GTSNPN and CDR2 SVGIG (reference sequence). The CDR3 DNA reads TGTGCCTGGACCGCCGGGACTCCGAGGGCTTTCTTT. It yields the protein CAWTAGTPRAFF. The full variable domain, its missing parts supplied by reference TRBV30 and TRBJ1-1, is SQTIHQWPATLVQPVGSPLSLECTVEGTSNPNLYWYRQAAGRGLQLLFYSVGIGQISSEVPQNLSASRPQDRQFILSSKKLLLSDSGFYLCAWTAGTPRAFFGQGTRLTVV.

This chain links TRBV2 with TRBJ1-5; a possible D gene is TRBD1 (6 bases). The CDR3 is 16 residues long. From germline, CDR1 is SNHLY and CDR2 FYNNEI. The V and J ends lost 4 bases and 4 bases respectively, with 17 bases between them. The CDR3 DNA is TGTGCCAGCAGTGTATCGACGACGGACAGAAATCAGCCCCAGCATTTT. It translates to CASSVSTTDRNQPQHF.

V gene TRBV4-1 combines with J gene TRBJ2-5; 7 positions match TRBD1. Looked up from germline, CDR1 is MGHRA and CDR2 is YSYEKL. With V trimmed by 0 bases and J by 1 base, 5 bases remained unmatched. This CDR3 spans 16 amino acids. The CDR3, as DNA: TGCGCCAGCAGCCAAGACTTCGACAGGGCCCAAGAGACCCAGTACTTC. Translated: CASSQDFDRAQETQYF.

The rearrangement links TRBV28 to TRBJ1-6; 7 positions match TRBD1. The CDR3 loop spans 14 amino acids. Germline CDR1 MDHEN, CDR2 SYDVKM. V lost 6 bases, J lost 8 bases, and 7 bases stayed unmatched. The DNA of the CDR3 is TGTGCCAGCAGCCCGGGACAGCGCTATTCACCCCTCCACTTT. Translating it yields CASSPGQRYSPLHF.

With respect to this clone: The sample has other DNA sequences that encode this CDR3 too. The J gene is TRBJ1-2, the V gene TRBV5-1, with TRBD1 matching 11 bases. The trim removed 4 bases at V and 6 bases at J, leaving 2 bases unmatched. This CDR3 contains 13 residues. Germline CDR1 reads SGHRS; CDR2 reads YFSETQ. CDR3 residues: CASSRTGGDGYTF. Written as DNA, the CDR3 is TGCGCCAGCAGCAGGACAGGGGGCGATGGCTACACCTTC.

The rearrangement uses TRBV12-2 and TRBJ2-1; the D call in the table, TRBD2, was not verified against the DNA. TRBV12-2 is termed a pseudogene. The CDR3 consists of 13 residues. CDR3 in amino acids: CASRLVLVNEQFF. The CDR3 DNA reads as TGTGCAAGTCGCTTAGTGCTAGTCAATGAGCAGTTCTTC.